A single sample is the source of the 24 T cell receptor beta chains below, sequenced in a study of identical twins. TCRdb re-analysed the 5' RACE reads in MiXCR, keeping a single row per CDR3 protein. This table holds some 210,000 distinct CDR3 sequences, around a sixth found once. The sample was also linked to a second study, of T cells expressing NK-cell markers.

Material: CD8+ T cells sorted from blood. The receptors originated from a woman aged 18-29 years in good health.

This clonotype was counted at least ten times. In DNA form, the CDR3 reads TGTGCCAGCAGTGCCCCGGGAGTCGGCACAGATACGCAGTATTTT. Translated, it gives CASSAPGVGTDTQYF. This chain joins TRBV2 and TRBJ2-3; D might be TRBD2 (6 bases). V dropped 4 bases and J dropped 1 base, with 12 bases sitting between them. Germline V gene lookup returns CDR1 SNHLY and CDR2 FYNNEI. The CDR3 length is 15 residues.

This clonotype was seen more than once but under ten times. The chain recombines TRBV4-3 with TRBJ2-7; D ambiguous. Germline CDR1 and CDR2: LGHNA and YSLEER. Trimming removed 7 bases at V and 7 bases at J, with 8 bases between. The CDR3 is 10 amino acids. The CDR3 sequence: CASTTLEQYF. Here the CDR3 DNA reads TGCGCCAGCACCACTTTGGAGCAGTACTTC.

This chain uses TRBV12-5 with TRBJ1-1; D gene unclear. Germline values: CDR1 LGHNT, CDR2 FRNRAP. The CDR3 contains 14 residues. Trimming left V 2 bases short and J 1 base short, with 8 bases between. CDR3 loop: CASGLKGSNTEAFF. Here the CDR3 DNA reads TGTGCTAGTGGTTTGAAGGGTTCGAACACTGAAGCTTTCTTT.

CDR3 sequence (DNA): TGCGCCAGCAGCTCGGCGAGGTCGTGGAAAGCTAGCACAGATACGCAGTATTTT. Its protein is CASSSARSWKASTDTQYF. The chain couples TRBV5-1 to TRBJ2-3; unclear D gene. Trimming cost V 3 bases and J 0 bases, with 20 bases left between them. Germline V gives CDR1 SGHRS, CDR2 YFSETQ. This CDR3 is 18 amino acids long.

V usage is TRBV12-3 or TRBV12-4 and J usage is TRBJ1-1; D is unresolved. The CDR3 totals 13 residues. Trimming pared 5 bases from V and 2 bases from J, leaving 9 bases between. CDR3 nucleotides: TGTGCCAGCAGTCCAACCTCCAACACTGAAGCTTTCTTT. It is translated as CASSPTSNTEAFF.

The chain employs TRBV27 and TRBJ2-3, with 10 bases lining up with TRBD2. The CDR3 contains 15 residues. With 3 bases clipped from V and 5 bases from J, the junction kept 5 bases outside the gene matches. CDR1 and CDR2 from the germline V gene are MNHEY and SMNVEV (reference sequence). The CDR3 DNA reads TGTGCCAGCAGTTTGTCTAGCGGGAGATTAGATACGCAGTATTTT. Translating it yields CASSLSSGRLDTQYF.

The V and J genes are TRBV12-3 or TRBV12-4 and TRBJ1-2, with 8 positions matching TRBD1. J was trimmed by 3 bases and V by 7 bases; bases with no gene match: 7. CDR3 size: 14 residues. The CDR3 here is CASTEDRVDYGYTF. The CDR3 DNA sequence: TGTGCCAGCACCGAGGACAGGGTTGACTATGGCTACACCTTC.

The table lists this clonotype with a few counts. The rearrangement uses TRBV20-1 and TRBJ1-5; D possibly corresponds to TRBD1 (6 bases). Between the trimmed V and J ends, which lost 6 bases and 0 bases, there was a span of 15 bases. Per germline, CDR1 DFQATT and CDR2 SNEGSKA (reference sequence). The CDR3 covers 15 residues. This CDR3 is CSARDTDYSNQPQHF. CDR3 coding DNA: TGCAGTGCAAGGGACACCGATTATAGCAATCAGCCCCAGCATTTT.

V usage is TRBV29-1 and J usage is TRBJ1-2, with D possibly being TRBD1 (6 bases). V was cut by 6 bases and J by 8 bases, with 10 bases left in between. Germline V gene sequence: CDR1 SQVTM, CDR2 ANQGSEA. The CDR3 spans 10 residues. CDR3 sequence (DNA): TGCAGCGTATCAGGGGAGGGCTACACCTTC. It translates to CSVSGEGYTF.

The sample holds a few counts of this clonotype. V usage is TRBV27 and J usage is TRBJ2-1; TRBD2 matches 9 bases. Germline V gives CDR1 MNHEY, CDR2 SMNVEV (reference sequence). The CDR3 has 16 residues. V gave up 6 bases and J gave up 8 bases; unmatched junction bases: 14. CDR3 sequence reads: CASSLILAGGYDEQFF. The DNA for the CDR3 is TGTGCCAGCAGCCTCATTTTGGCGGGGGGGTACGATGAGCAGTTCTTC.

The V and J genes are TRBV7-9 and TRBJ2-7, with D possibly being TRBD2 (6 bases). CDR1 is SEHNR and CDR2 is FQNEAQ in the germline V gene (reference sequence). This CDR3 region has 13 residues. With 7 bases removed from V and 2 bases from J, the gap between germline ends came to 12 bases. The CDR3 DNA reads TGTGCCAGCATGGGGGGTGAGACCTACGAGCAGTACTTC. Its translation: CASMGGETYEQYF.

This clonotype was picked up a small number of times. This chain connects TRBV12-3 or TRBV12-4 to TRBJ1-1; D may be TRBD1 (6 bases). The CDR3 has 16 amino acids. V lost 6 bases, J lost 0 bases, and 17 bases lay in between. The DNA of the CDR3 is TGTGCCAGCAGCCATTGGGTTGGGGGCCTGAACACTGAAGCTTTCTTT. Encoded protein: CASSHWVGGLNTEAFF.

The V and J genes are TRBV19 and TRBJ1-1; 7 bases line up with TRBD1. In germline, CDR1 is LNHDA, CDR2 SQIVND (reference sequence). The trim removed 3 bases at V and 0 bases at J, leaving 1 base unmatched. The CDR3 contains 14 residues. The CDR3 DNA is TGTGCCAGTAGTATGGGACAGTTGAACACTGAAGCTTTCTTT. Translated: CASSMGQLNTEAFF.

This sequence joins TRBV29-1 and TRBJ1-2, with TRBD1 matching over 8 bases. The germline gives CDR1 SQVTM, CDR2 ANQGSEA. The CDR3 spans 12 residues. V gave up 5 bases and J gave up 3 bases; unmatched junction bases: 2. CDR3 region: CSVPTGDYGYTF. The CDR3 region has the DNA TGCAGCGTTCCGACAGGGGACTATGGCTACACCTTC. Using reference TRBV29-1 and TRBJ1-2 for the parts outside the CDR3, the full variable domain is SAVISQKPSRDICQRGTSLTIQCQVDSQVTMMFWYRQQPGQSLTLIATANQGSEATYESGFVIDKFPISRPNLTFSTLTVSNMSPEDSSIYLCSVPTGDYGYTFGSGTRLTVV.

CDR3 DNA: TGTGCCAGCAGTTACTACCCCGGGACAGGGGTCGGGGAGCTGTTTTTT. Encoded protein: CASSYYPGTGVGELFF. The rearrangement links TRBV6-5 to TRBJ2-2; 10 nucleotides agree with TRBD1. Germline V gene lookup returns CDR1 MNHEY and CDR2 SVGAGI. Trimming took 1 base from V and 7 from J; bases not matched to a gene: 6. This CDR3 is 16 amino acids long.

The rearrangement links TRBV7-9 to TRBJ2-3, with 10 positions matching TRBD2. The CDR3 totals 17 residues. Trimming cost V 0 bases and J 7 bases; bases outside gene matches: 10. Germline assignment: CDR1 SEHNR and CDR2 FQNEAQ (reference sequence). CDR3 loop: CASSLAKGAGGPNTQYF. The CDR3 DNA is TGTGCCAGCAGCTTAGCGAAGGGAGCGGGAGGGCCAAATACGCAGTATTTT.

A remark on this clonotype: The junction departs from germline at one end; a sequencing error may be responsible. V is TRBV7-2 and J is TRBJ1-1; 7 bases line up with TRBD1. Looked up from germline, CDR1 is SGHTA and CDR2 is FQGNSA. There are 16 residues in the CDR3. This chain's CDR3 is CASSVDRVTLNAEAFF. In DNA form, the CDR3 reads TGTGCCAGCAGCGTCGACAGGGTAACCCTGAACGCTGAAGCTTTCTTT.

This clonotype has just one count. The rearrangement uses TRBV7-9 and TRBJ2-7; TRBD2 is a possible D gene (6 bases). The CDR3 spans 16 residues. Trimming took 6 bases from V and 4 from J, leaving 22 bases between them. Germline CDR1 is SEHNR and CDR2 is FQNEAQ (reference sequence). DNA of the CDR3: TGTGCCAGCAGTTCTATAACCGGGACTCGGGTTTACGAGCAGTACTTC. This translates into CASSSITGTRVYEQYF.

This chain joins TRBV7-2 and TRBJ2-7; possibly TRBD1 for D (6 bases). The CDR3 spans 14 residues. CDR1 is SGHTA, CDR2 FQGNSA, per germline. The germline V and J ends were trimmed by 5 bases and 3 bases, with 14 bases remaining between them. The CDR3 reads CASSMQGPYYEQYF. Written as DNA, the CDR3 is TGTGCCAGCAGCATGCAGGGGCCCTACTACGAGCAGTACTTC.

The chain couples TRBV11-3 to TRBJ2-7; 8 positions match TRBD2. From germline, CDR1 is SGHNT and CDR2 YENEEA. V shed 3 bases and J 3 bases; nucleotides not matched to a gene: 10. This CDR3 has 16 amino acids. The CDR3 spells CASSFFQSGGGYEQYF. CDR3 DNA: TGTGCCAGCAGCTTTTTCCAGAGCGGGGGTGGCTACGAGCAGTACTTC. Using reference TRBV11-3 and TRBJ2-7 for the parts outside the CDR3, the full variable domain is EAGVVQSPRYKIIEKKQPVAFWCNPISGHNTLYWYLQNLGQGPELLIRYENEEAVDDSQLPKDRFSAERLKGVDSTLKIQPAELGDSAVYLCASSFFQSGGGYEQYFGPGTRLTVT.

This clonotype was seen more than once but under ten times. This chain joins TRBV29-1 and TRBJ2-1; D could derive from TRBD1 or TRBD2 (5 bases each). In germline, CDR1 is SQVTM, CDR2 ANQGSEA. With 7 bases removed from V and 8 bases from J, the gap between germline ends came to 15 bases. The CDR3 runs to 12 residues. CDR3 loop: CSGERGDDEQFF. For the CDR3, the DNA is TGCAGCGGGGAAAGAGGGGACGATGAGCAGTTCTTC.

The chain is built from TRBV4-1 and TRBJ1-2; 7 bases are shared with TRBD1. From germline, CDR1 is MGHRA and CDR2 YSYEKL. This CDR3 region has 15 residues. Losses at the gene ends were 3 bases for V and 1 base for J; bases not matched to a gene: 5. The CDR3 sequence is CASSHRQGGNYGYTF. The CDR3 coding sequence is TGCGCCAGCAGCCACCGACAGGGCGGTAACTATGGCTACACCTTC.

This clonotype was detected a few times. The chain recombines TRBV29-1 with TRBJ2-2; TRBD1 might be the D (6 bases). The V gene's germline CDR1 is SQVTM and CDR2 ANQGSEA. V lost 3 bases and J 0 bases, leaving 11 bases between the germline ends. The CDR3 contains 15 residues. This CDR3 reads CSVEPTGTNTGELFF. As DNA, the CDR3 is TGCAGCGTTGAGCCCACAGGGACGAACACCGGGGAGCTGTTTTTT.

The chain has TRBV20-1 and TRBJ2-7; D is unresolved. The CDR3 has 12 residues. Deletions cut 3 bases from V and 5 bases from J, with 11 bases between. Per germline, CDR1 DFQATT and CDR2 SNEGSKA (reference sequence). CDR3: CSASGIPDEQYF. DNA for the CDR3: TGCAGTGCTAGCGGCATCCCGGACGAGCAGTACTTC.